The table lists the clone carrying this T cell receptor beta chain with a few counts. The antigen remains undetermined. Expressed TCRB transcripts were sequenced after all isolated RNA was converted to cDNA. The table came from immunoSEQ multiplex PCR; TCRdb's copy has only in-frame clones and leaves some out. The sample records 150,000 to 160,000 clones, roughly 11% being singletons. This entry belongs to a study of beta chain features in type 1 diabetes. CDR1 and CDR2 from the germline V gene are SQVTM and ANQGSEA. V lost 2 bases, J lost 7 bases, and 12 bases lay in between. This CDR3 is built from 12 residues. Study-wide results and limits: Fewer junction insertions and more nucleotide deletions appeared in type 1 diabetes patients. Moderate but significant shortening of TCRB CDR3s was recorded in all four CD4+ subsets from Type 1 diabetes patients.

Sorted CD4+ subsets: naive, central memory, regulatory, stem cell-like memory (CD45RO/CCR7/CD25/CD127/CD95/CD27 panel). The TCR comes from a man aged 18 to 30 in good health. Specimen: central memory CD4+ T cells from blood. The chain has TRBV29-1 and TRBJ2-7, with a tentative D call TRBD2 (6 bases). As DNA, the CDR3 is TGCAGCGTTGAATCTGCCGGGAGAGAGCAGTACTTC. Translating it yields CSVESAGREQYF.